This is a list of T cell receptor beta chains from one sample in a study of shared clonotypes between healthy human individuals. The assay was immunoSEQ multiplex PCR, and TCRdb's table has in-frame clones only and misses some. The sample records under 600,000 clones, 97% being singletons. Sample: naive CD4+ T cells sorted from blood. These receptors were obtained from a woman aged 25 to 39 in good health. Both conserved end residues are part of each CDR3. The D gene is left open where the match is weak. Clone size is shown for a subset of rows, as once, few, many or a class of expanded clone.

TGTGCCAGCAGTTTGCTCTCTCGCCCCGGGACTAGGGCAAGCGAGCAGTACTTC	CASSLLSRPGTRASEQYF	TRBD2	.	TRBV28	TRBJ2-7
TGTGCCAGCCGAAATCTCCGGCCAACCCAAGAGACCCAGTACTTC	CASRNLRPTQETQYF	.	.	TRBV28	TRBJ2-5
TGTGCCAGTAGTGTCGGGACAGCCTATAGCAATCAGCCCCAGCATTTT	CASSVGTAYSNQPQHF	TRBD1	few	TRBV19	TRBJ1-5
TGTGCCAGCAGTTTTTCCGGACCGGCACCACCAAATGAAAAACTGTTTTTT	CASSFSGPAPPNEKLFF	.	.	TRBV28	TRBJ1-4
TGTGCCATCAGTGAGTGGGGGACTAGCGGGAGCCATGAGCAGTTCTTC	CAISEWGTSGSHEQFF	TRBD2	.	TRBV10-3	TRBJ2-1
TGTGCCAGCAGTTCCCGGTCTACAGGGGGCGCAGAGACCCAGTACTTC	CASSSRSTGGAETQYF	TRBD1	.	TRBV27	TRBJ2-5
TGTGCCAGCAGCTTCCGGCAGGGGGCGATTCTCTACGAGCAGTACTTC	CASSFRQGAILYEQYF	TRBD1	.	TRBV5-5	TRBJ2-7
TGTGCCAGCAGCTTAGCGTGGGACAGAGGTGCAGATACGCAGTATTTT	CASSLAWDRGADTQYF	TRBD1	.	TRBV7-2	TRBJ2-3
TGTGCCAGCAGCTTAGAGGGGACTAGCAACTACGAGCAGTACTTC	CASSLEGTSNYEQYF	TRBD2	.	TRBV11-2	TRBJ2-7
TGTGCCAGCAGGCTTTCCGGGACAGGGGGCAATGAGCAGTTCTTC	CASRLSGTGGNEQFF	TRBD1	.	TRBV28	TRBJ2-1
TGTGCCAGCAGCTTAGTCAGGAGTCGGCATGCGGATACGCAGTATTTT	CASSLVRSRHADTQYF	.	.	TRBV7-2	TRBJ2-3
TGTGCCAGCAGTCCAACAGGGCTTTCGTCGGGCGAGCAGTACTTC	CASSPTGLSSGEQYF	.	.	TRBV27	TRBJ2-7
TGTGCCTGGAGTGTTTTGACGGAGACCCAGTACTTC	CAWSVLTETQYF	.	.	TRBV30	TRBJ2-5
TGTGCCAGCAGTTTAGGCGGGAGGCCCACCGGGGAGCTGTTTTTT	CASSLGGRPTGELFF	TRBD2	.	TRBV28	TRBJ2-2
TGTGCCAGCAGACGACTAGCGGGAGTCAATGAGCAGTTCTTC	CASRRLAGVNEQFF	TRBD2	.	TRBV11-2	TRBJ2-1
TGTGCCAGCAGCTTTACTAGCGGACCATACAATGAGCAGTTCTTC	CASSFTSGPYNEQFF	TRBD2	.	TRBV11-2	TRBJ2-1
TGTGCCAGCAGCGCCCTAGCGGGAGTTGAAGAGACCCAGTACTTC	CASSALAGVEETQYF	TRBD2	.	TRBV9	TRBJ2-5
TGCGCCAGCAGCCAAGGAGCCGGGTATGGCTACACCTTC	CASSQGAGYGYTF	.	few	TRBV4-1	TRBJ1-2
TGTGCCAGCAGTGAAGCGTACTTAGCGGGAGTGGACGAGCAGTACTTC	CASSEAYLAGVDEQYF	TRBD2	.	TRBV6-1	TRBJ2-7
TGTGCCAGCATGGACACACAAGGGAGACAGATCTATGGCTACACCTTC	CASMDTQGRQIYGYTF	.	.	TRBV6-6	TRBJ1-2
TGTGCCAGCAGTGTGTCAAGGGGGACAGGGCCGGGGTATGGCTACACCTTC	CASSVSRGTGPGYGYTF	TRBD1	.	TRBV27	TRBJ1-2
TGCGCCAGCAGAGTATTCGAAGACAGGGGTACTGAAGCTTTCTTT	CASRVFEDRGTEAFF	TRBD1	.	TRBV5-1	TRBJ1-1
TGTGCCAGCAGTCCAGAACCGACAGGGTGGAGCGGGGAGCTGTTTTTT	CASSPEPTGWSGELFF	TRBD1	.	TRBV27	TRBJ2-2
TGTGCCAGCAGCCCCTGGACAGGGGGCAGAGCTAACTATGGCTACACCTTC	CASSPWTGGRANYGYTF	TRBD1	.	TRBV7-2	TRBJ1-2